Each of the 2 T cell receptor beta chains below was sequenced from the same sample in a study of cytomegalovirus exposure and HLA in healthy donors. The PCR was carried out with 60 Vbeta primers and 13 Jbeta primers. Produced via immunoSEQ multiplex PCR; TCRdb's table is partial and in-frame only. The sample contains about 98,000 clones, 81% of which appear only once. Input material: PBMCs. The receptors here all came from a man aged 35 to 55 in good health and CMV-seronegative.

The genes are TRBV6-4 and TRBJ1-1; no definite D call. Trimming removed 7 bases at V and 3 bases at J, with 18 bases between. Germline CDR1 reads MRHNA; CDR2 reads SNTAGT. This CDR3 is built from 15 residues. CDR3 sequence: CASILGRERDTEAFF. The CDR3 DNA reads TGTGCCAGCATCCTAGGACGGGAACGTGACACTGAAGCTTTCTTT.

The chain joins TRBV28 to TRBJ1-6; TRBD1 is a possible D gene (5 bases). The germline V and J ends were trimmed by 3 bases and 5 bases, with 20 bases remaining between them. Germline loops: CDR1 MDHEN, CDR2 SYDVKM. The CDR3 extends over 18 amino acids. In nucleotides, the CDR3 is TGTGCCAGCAGTTTTGGCCCGGCCCGCAGGGCGAATAATTCACCCCTCCACTTT. Translating it yields CASSFGPARRANNSPLHF.